A selection of T cell receptor beta chains follows, all from one sample in a study of blood T cells in healthy people across ages. MiXCR was run by TCRdb on the 5' RACE reads, yielding one entry per CDR3 protein. The sample carries fewer than 800,000 distinct CDR3 sequences, around a quarter recorded once. The same specimen was also included in a second study, on T cells of mothers and their children.

The material sequenced was blood. Source of these receptors: a boy younger than 18 in good health. Both conserved end residues are part of each CDR3. A D gene is named only where the DNA matches it firmly. The size of a clone is reported for some rows only, either as once, few or many, or as a class for expanded clones.

clone size: .; V gene: TRBV5-5; D gene: TRBD1; J gene: TRBJ2-1; CDR3 protein: CASSRDRGTLNEQFF; CDR3 DNA: TGTGCCAGCAGCCGCGACAGGGGGACATTGAATGAGCAGTTCTTC
clone size: few; V gene: TRBV7-3; D gene: TRBD1; J gene: TRBJ1-2; CDR3 protein: CASSLTGGGQAYGYTF; CDR3 DNA: TGTGCCAGCAGCTTAACCGGGGGAGGACAGGCTTATGGCTACACCTTC
clone size: .; V gene: TRBV2; D gene: .; J gene: TRBJ2-4; CDR3 protein: CASSAGYLTKNIQYF; CDR3 DNA: TGTGCCAGCAGTGCCGGTTATCTCACCAAAAACATTCAGTACTTC
clone size: .; V gene: TRBV4-3; D gene: TRBD2; J gene: TRBJ2-2; CDR3 protein: CASSQSQAGGWTGELFF; CDR3 DNA: TGCGCCAGCAGCCAGTCGCAAGCGGGGGGGTGGACCGGGGAGCTGTTTTTT
clone size: few; V gene: TRBV4-1; D gene: .; J gene: TRBJ2-4; CDR3 protein: CASSQGVGETAKNIQYF; CDR3 DNA: TGCGCCAGCAGCCAGGGGGTAGGGGAAACGGCCAAAAACATTCAGTACTTC
clone size: few; V gene: TRBV28; D gene: TRBD2; J gene: TRBJ2-5; CDR3 protein: CASSALGSGFQETQYF; CDR3 DNA: TGTGCCAGCAGCGCTTTGGGTAGCGGGTTCCAAGAGACCCAGTACTTC
clone size: few; V gene: TRBV2; D gene: .; J gene: TRBJ1-4; CDR3 protein: CASSVIRGEKLFF; CDR3 DNA: TGTGCCAGCAGTGTTATAAGAGGTGAAAAACTGTTTTTT
clone size: .; V gene: TRBV4-3; D gene: .; J gene: TRBJ2-5; CDR3 protein: CASSQDSYQVEGETQYF; CDR3 DNA: TGCGCCAGCAGCCAAGATAGCTACCAGGTAGAGGGAGAGACCCAGTACTTC
clone size: .; V gene: TRBV11-2; D gene: .; J gene: TRBJ2-2; CDR3 protein: CASRGEGAGTGKLFF; CDR3 DNA: TGTGCCAGCAGGGGGGAGGGGGCCGGCACCGGGAAGCTGTTTTTT
clone size: .; V gene: TRBV5-1; D gene: TRBD2; J gene: TRBJ2-5; CDR3 protein: CASSPTSEEETQYF; CDR3 DNA: TGCGCCAGCAGCCCGACTAGCGAAGAAGAGACCCAGTACTTC
clone size: few; V gene: TRBV9; D gene: .; J gene: TRBJ1-4; CDR3 protein: CASSVANRAGEKLFF; CDR3 DNA: TGTGCCAGCAGCGTAGCTAACAGGGCCGGGGAAAAACTGTTTTTT
clone size: few; V gene: TRBV9; D gene: TRBD1; J gene: TRBJ2-7; CDR3 protein: CASSPRQGSDYEQYF; CDR3 DNA: TGTGCCAGCAGCCCAAGACAGGGGTCGGACTACGAGCAGTACTTC
clone size: .; V gene: TRBV15; D gene: .; J gene: TRBJ1-5; CDR3 protein: CATSTTGGGNQPQHF; CDR3 DNA: TGTGCCACCAGCACGACAGGTGGTGGCAATCAGCCCCAGCATTTT
clone size: few; V gene: TRBV20-1; D gene: .; J gene: TRBJ2-1; CDR3 protein: CSAPGGWDNEQFF; CDR3 DNA: TGCAGTGCTCCGGGGGGCTGGGATAATGAGCAGTTCTTC
clone size: few; V gene: TRBV29-1; D gene: TRBD1; J gene: TRBJ2-7; CDR3 protein: CSVEEGQGPYEQYF; CDR3 DNA: TGCAGCGTTGAAGAAGGACAGGGGCCGTACGAGCAGTACTTC
clone size: .; V gene: TRBV9; D gene: .; J gene: TRBJ2-5; CDR3 protein: CASSVLGGLQETQYF; CDR3 DNA: TGTGCCAGCAGCGTCCTAGGGGGATTGCAAGAGACCCAGTACTTC
clone size: .; V gene: TRBV7-2; D gene: TRBD2; J gene: TRBJ2-5; CDR3 protein: CASSLALAGGRETQYF; CDR3 DNA: TGTGCCAGCAGCTTAGCTCTAGCGGGGGGGCGGGAGACCCAGTACTTC
clone size: .; V gene: TRBV27; D gene: TRBD2; J gene: TRBJ2-7; CDR3 protein: CASSSLAQTYEQYF; CDR3 DNA: TGTGCCAGCAGCTCACTAGCGCAAACTTACGAGCAGTACTTC
clone size: .; V gene: TRBV5-1; D gene: TRBD1; J gene: TRBJ2-1; CDR3 protein: CASSLGTEGYNEQFF; CDR3 DNA: TGCGCCAGCAGCCTGGGGACAGAAGGTTACAATGAGCAGTTCTTC
clone size: few; V gene: TRBV20-1; D gene: TRBD2; J gene: TRBJ2-1; CDR3 protein: CSADVTGGYNEQFF; CDR3 DNA: TGCAGTGCTGACGTAACGGGAGGGTACAATGAGCAGTTCTTC
clone size: .; V gene: TRBV12-3/TRBV12-4; D gene: .; J gene: TRBJ1-5; CDR3 protein: CASSPALVGQPQHF; CDR3 DNA: TGTGCCAGCAGTCCCGCACTGGTAGGTCAGCCCCAGCATTTT
clone size: few; V gene: TRBV4-1; D gene: TRBD2; J gene: TRBJ2-3; CDR3 protein: CASSQDELAGFPDTQYF; CDR3 DNA: TGCGCCAGCAGCCAAGATGAGCTAGCGGGATTTCCAGATACGCAGTATTTT